The next 31 T cell receptor beta chains were all read from a single sample in a study of blood T cell repertoires in COVID-19. The protocol was immunoSEQ multiplex PCR, while the TCRdb copy is restricted to in-frame clones and leaves out a portion. The repertoire includes about 100,000 clones, more than 85% of them detected once, and roughly 7.4% sits in the top ten. Sequencing input: peripheral blood. These receptors were collected from a man aged 25-45 years in a cohort sampled during active COVID-19.

In its sample, this clone was seen a few times. The V gene is TRBV7-2, the J gene TRBJ2-1; D remains ambiguous. The germline V and J ends were trimmed by 7 bases and 6 bases, with 7 bases remaining between them. The CDR3 is 11 amino acids. Looked up from germline, CDR1 is SGHTA and CDR2 is FQGNSA. The CDR3 DNA reads as TGTGCCAGCACCCCCCTCAATGAGCAGTTCTTC. Translating it yields CASTPLNEQFF.

The rearrangement uses TRBV18 and TRBJ2-7, with D perhaps TRBD1 (6 bases). Trimming stripped 4 bases from V and 0 bases from J, with 13 bases between. The germline V gene has CDR1 KGHSH and CDR2 LQKENI. CDR3 size: 15 residues. This CDR3 reads CASSLRDTSSYEQYF. DNA for the CDR3: TGTGCCAGCTCACTCCGGGACACCTCCTCCTACGAGCAGTACTTC.

The rearrangement links TRBV7-2 to TRBJ2-3; a possible D gene is TRBD2 (6 bases). The CDR3 loop spans 16 amino acids. Deletions cut 2 bases from V and 2 bases from J, with 14 bases between. The germline V gene encodes CDR1 SGHTA and CDR2 FQGNSA. CDR3: CASSLLRASDTDTQYF. The CDR3 nucleotides read TGTGCCAGCAGCTTATTGCGGGCTAGCGACACAGATACGCAGTATTTT.

Only one count was recorded for this clone. The chain couples TRBV30 to TRBJ1-5; D unclear. V was shortened by 1 base and J by 11 bases, with 9 bases between the two germline ends. CDR3 length: 11 residues. Germline V gives CDR1 GTSNPN, CDR2 SVGIG (reference sequence). CDR3 nucleotide sequence: TGTGCCTGGAGTGACAGTACAGCCCAGCATTTT. This encodes CAWSDSTAQHF.

The chain is built from TRBV29-1 and TRBJ2-7; 7 nucleotides agree with TRBD1. Germline assignment: CDR1 SQVTM and CDR2 ANQGSEA. The CDR3 totals 14 residues. V was clipped by 4 bases and J by 0 bases; unmatched bases: 6. The CDR3 DNA follows: TGCAGCGTTGCCAACAGGGGAAGCTCCTACGAGCAGTACTTC. Translated: CSVANRGSSYEQYF.

J is TRBJ2-1 and V is TRBV18; 9 bases line up with TRBD1. Germline CDR1 reads KGHSH; CDR2 reads LQKENI. Losses at the gene ends were 5 bases for V and 6 bases for J; bases not matched to a gene: 5. The CDR3 totals 14 residues. The CDR3: CASSFNRGLNEQFF. CDR3 nucleotide sequence: TGTGCCAGCTCATTCAACAGGGGGCTCAATGAGCAGTTCTTC. Drawing the rest from reference TRBV18 and TRBJ2-1, the complete variable domain is NAGVMQNPRHLVRRRGQEARLRCSPMKGHSHVYWYRQLPEEGLKFMVYLQKENIIDESGMPKERFSAEFPKEGPSILRIQQVVRGDSAAYFCASSFNRGLNEQFFGPGTRLTVL.

CDR3 in DNA: TGTGCCTGGAGTGTCAGCAGGGTATCGCACGGCTACACCTTC. Its translation: CAWSVSRVSHGYTF. The chain has TRBV30 and TRBJ1-2; tentative D call: TRBD1 (5 bases). Germline CDR1 and CDR2: GTSNPN and SVGIG (reference sequence). V lost 0 bases and J lost 8, with 16 bases in between. This CDR3 is built from 14 residues. Full variable domain (outside the CDR3, taken from reference TRBV30 and TRBJ1-2): SQTIHQWPATLVQPVGSPLSLECTVEGTSNPNLYWYRQAAGRGLQLLFYSVGIGQISSEVPQNLSASRPQDRQFILSSKKLLLSDSGFYLCAWSVSRVSHGYTFGSGTRLTVV.

The chain uses TRBV10-3 and TRBJ1-1, with D tentatively TRBD1 (6 bases). The CDR3 sequence is 12 residues long. Germline assignment: CDR1 ENHRY and CDR2 SYGVKD. Trimming removed 6 bases from V and 6 bases from J, with 11 bases in between. The CDR3 is CAIRGAAPEAFF. CDR3 nucleotides: TGTGCCATCAGGGGGGCGGCTCCTGAAGCTTTCTTT.

The chain carries TRBV14 and TRBJ1-1; TRBD1 matches at 7 bases. CDR1 is SGHDN, CDR2 FVKESK, per germline. This CDR3 has 15 amino acids. Germline trimming cut 5 bases from V and 1 base from J; bases unmatched to any gene: 7. In DNA, the CDR3 is TGTGCCAGCAGCGCACAGGGGAGTGGGAACACTGAAGCTTTCTTT. Its translation: CASSAQGSGNTEAFF.

This sequence joins TRBV5-6 and TRBJ2-5, with 7 bases that match TRBD2. This CDR3 is built from 15 residues. The V gene's germline CDR1 is SGHDT and CDR2 YYEEEE. V gave up 2 bases and J gave up 2 bases; unmatched junction bases: 6. CDR3 protein: CASSLTTGGQETQYF. DNA of the CDR3: TGTGCCAGCAGCTTAACGACGGGGGGACAAGAGACCCAGTACTTC.

This rearrangement joins TRBV5-4 to TRBJ2-5; 13 bases agree with TRBD2. The CDR3 runs to 19 residues. The trim removed 0 bases at V and 1 base at J, leaving 9 bases unmatched. Germline loops: CDR1 SGHNT, CDR2 YYREEE (reference sequence). DNA for the CDR3: TGTGCCAGCAGCTTGGCGCCGACTAGCGGGGGGCTTCCCCAAGAGACCCAGTACTTC. Encoded protein: CASSLAPTSGGLPQETQYF.

Concerning this clone itself: The identical CDR3 is also encoded by other nucleotide sequences in the sample. This rearrangement joins TRBV13 to TRBJ1-1; a possible D gene is TRBD1 (6 bases). The germline gives CDR1 PRHDT, CDR2 FYEKMQ (reference sequence). This CDR3 is built from 15 residues. Deletions cut 6 bases from V and 3 bases from J, with 17 bases between. In DNA, the CDR3 is TGTGCCAGCAGACGAGGGGGGGGATTGGACACTGAAGCTTTCTTT. Its protein is CASRRGGGLDTEAFF. Full variable domain (rest looked up from reference TRBV13 and TRBJ1-1): AAGVIQSPRHLIKEKRETATLKCYPIPRHDTVYWYQQGPGQDPQFLISFYEKMQSDKGSIPDRFSAQQFSDYHSELNMSSLELGDSALYFCASRRGGGLDTEAFFGQGTRLTVV.

The chain carries TRBV19 and TRBJ2-3, with 8 bases aligning to TRBD1. Germline assignment: CDR1 LNHDA and CDR2 SQIVND (reference sequence). Trimming cost V 4 bases and J 3 bases; bases outside gene matches: 6. This CDR3 has 15 amino acids. The CDR3 bases are TGTGCCAGTAGTACAGGGGGCGGAAGGACAGATACGCAGTATTTT. Translation: CASSTGGGRTDTQYF.

CDR3 region: CASSSGTGETDTQYF. In DNA, the CDR3 is TGTGCCAGCAGCTCCGGGACAGGGGAGACAGATACGCAGTATTTT. The J gene is TRBJ2-3, the V gene TRBV28, with TRBD1 matching 10 bases. This CDR3 comprises 15 residues. Germline CDR1 is MDHEN and CDR2 is SYDVKM. The V gene end was trimmed by 6 bases and the J gene end by 3 bases; junction bases not matched to a gene: 6.

The chain carries TRBV2 and TRBJ2-2, with D maybe TRBD1 (5 bases). V lost 4 bases, J lost 7 bases, and 13 bases lay in between. Germline assignment: CDR1 SNHLY and CDR2 FYNNEI. The CDR3 runs to 14 residues. CDR3: CASSGRGNVGELFF. The CDR3 bases are TGTGCCAGCAGTGGAAGGGGAAATGTCGGGGAGCTGTTTTTT.

This chain joins TRBV6-1 and TRBJ1-2; the D gene is possibly TRBD1 (5 bases). The CDR3 extends over 15 amino acids. The germline CDR1 and CDR2 sequences are MNHNS and SASEGT. Trimming removed 1 base from V and 4 bases from J, with 13 bases in between. CDR3 coding DNA: TGTGCCAGCAGTGAAGAGGAGGGGTACTCCTATGGCTACACCTTC. Translated, it gives CASSEEEGYSYGYTF.

This clone was picked up a small number of times. This chain joins TRBV28 and TRBJ1-2; no clear D. The CDR3 consists of 14 residues. V gave up 4 bases and J gave up 4 bases, with 13 bases separating them. CDR1 MDHEN and CDR2 SYDVKM come from the germline V gene. In DNA form, the CDR3 reads TGTGCCAGCAGTTCCCACGGGGAAGGCTATGGCTACACCTTC. Its translation: CASSSHGEGYGYTF.

V and J are TRBV29-1 and TRBJ2-7; the match to TRBD1 covers 8 bases. V dropped 5 bases and J dropped 3; count of bases not matched to a gene: 3. Per the germline V gene, CDR1 is SQVTM and CDR2 is ANQGSEA. The CDR3 is made up of 12 amino acids. CDR3: CSVNRGSYEQYF. As DNA, the CDR3 is TGCAGCGTTAACAGGGGGAGCTACGAGCAGTACTTC.

The chain joins TRBV5-1 to TRBJ1-5; D gene ambiguous. Germline assignment: CDR1 SGHRS and CDR2 YFSETQ. The CDR3 has 13 amino acids. Trimming left V 1 base short and J 8 bases short, with 10 bases between. Here the CDR3 reads CASSLQEGEPQHF. The CDR3 DNA follows: TGCGCCAGCAGCTTGCAGGAGGGTGAGCCCCAGCATTTT.

This clone was found a few times. V and J are TRBV7-9 and TRBJ2-7; D may be TRBD1 (5 bases). The germline CDR1 and CDR2 sequences are SEHNR and FQNEAQ (reference sequence). The CDR3 has 15 residues. With 5 bases removed from V and 2 bases from J, the gap between germline ends came to 16 bases. This CDR3 reads CASSPSISGTYEQYF. The CDR3 region has the DNA TGTGCCAGCAGCCCCTCGATATCAGGGACCTACGAGCAGTACTTC.

The rearrangement joins TRBV5-1 to TRBJ1-5; 8 nucleotides line up with TRBD1. Losses at the gene ends were 0 bases for V and 4 bases for J; bases not matched to a gene: 3. The CDR3 is made up of 15 amino acids. The germline V gene has CDR1 SGHRS and CDR2 YFSETQ. The CDR3, as DNA: TGCGCCAGCAGCTTGGGGGGACAGGTGAATCAGCCCCAGCATTTT. Its protein is CASSLGGQVNQPQHF.

CDR3 in DNA: TGTGCCAGCTCACCAGCGGAATATGGCTACACCTTC. Encoded protein: CASSPAEYGYTF. The chain links TRBV18 to TRBJ1-2; unclear D gene. The CDR3 runs to 12 residues. The V gene lost 2 bases and the J gene lost 5 bases, with 6 bases spanning the gap. Looked up from germline, CDR1 is KGHSH and CDR2 is LQKENI.

The chain employs TRBV6-5 and TRBJ2-5, with TRBD1 identical over 9 bases. This CDR3 has 15 amino acids. CDR1 MNHEY and CDR2 SVGAGI come from the germline V gene. Trimming removed 4 bases from V and 4 bases from J; junction bases left unmatched: 7. Here the CDR3 DNA reads TGTGCCAGCAGTTTCTCTTGGGACAGGGTAGAGACCCAGTACTTC. Its translation: CASSFSWDRVETQYF.

The chain recombines TRBV6-6 with TRBJ2-6, with D unclear. The CDR3 runs 13 residues. The V gene lost 10 bases and the J gene lost 2 bases, with 9 bases spanning the gap. Germline loops: CDR1 MNHNY, CDR2 SVGAGI (reference sequence). CDR3 nucleotides: TGTGCCACCCAGTACCCTGGGGCCAACGTCCTGACTTTC. This sequence encodes CATQYPGANVLTF.

The table lists this clone with a count of one. V usage is TRBV2 and J usage is TRBJ1-2, with a weak D call TRBD1 (5 bases). The CDR3 extends over 14 amino acids. Trimming stripped 7 bases from V and 4 bases from J, with 16 bases between. Germline V gene lookup returns CDR1 SNHLY and CDR2 FYNNEI. This chain's CDR3 is CASTGQGSTYGYTF. The CDR3 DNA reads TGTGCCAGCACCGGGCAGGGATCCACCTATGGCTACACCTTC. Full variable domain (rest looked up from reference TRBV2 and TRBJ1-2): EPEVTQTPSHQVTQMGQEVILRCVPISNHLYFYWYRQILGQKVEFLVSFYNNEISEKSEIFDDQFSVERPDGSNFTLKIRSTKLEDSAMYFCASTGQGSTYGYTFGSGTRLTVV.

The chain recombines TRBV3-1 (or the pseudogene TRBV3-2) with TRBJ2-7, with 7 bases fitting TRBD1. This CDR3 is 12 amino acids long. V dropped 4 bases and J dropped 3; count of bases not matched to a gene: 0. In germline, CDR1 is LGHDT, CDR2 YNNKEL (reference sequence). The CDR3 bases are TGTGCCAGCAGCCGACAGGGCTACGAGCAGTACTTC. It translates to CASSRQGYEQYF.

The chain recombines TRBV18 with TRBJ2-2; 7 nucleotides match TRBD2. The CDR3 is made up of 15 amino acids. Trimming cost V 3 bases and J 0 bases; bases outside gene matches: 1. Germline V gene data show CDR1 as KGHSH and CDR2 as LQKENI. CDR3 region: CASSPSGANTGELFF. CDR3 coding DNA: TGTGCCAGCTCACCGAGCGGGGCGAACACCGGGGAGCTGTTTTTT. Full variable domain (remainder filled in from reference TRBV18 and TRBJ2-2): NAGVMQNPRHLVRRRGQEARLRCSPMKGHSHVYWYRQLPEEGLKFMVYLQKENIIDESGMPKERFSAEFPKEGPSILRIQQVVRGDSAAYFCASSPSGANTGELFFGEGSRLTVL.

This clone was seen only once. Other DNA variants within this sample encode the same CDR3. The J gene is TRBJ1-3, the V gene TRBV5-1, with D possibly matching TRBD1 (5 bases). Germline V gene lookup returns CDR1 SGHRS and CDR2 YFSETQ. The CDR3 covers 14 residues. The V end was cut by 5 bases, the J end by 4 bases, with 13 bases between. CDR3 in amino acids: CASSTGSSGNTIYF. The CDR3 bases are TGCGCCAGCAGTACAGGTTCTTCAGGAAACACCATATATTTT.

This clone appeared once. The chain carries TRBV9 and TRBJ2-5, with 7 positions matching TRBD2. V gave up 0 bases and J gave up 5 bases; unmatched junction bases: 4. The CDR3 runs 14 residues. Germline CDR1 SGDLS, CDR2 YYNGEE. As DNA, the CDR3 is TGTGCCAGCAGCGTAGCTGTGGGGGGGGAGACCCAGTACTTC. As protein: CASSVAVGGETQYF. Variable domain in full (rest from reference TRBV9 and TRBJ2-5): DSGVTQTPKHLITATGQRVTLRCSPRSGDLSVYWYQQSLDQGLQFLIQYYNGEERAKGNILERFSAQQFPDLHSELNLSSLELGDSALYFCASSVAVGGETQYFGPGTRLLVL.

This chain links TRBV19 with TRBJ2-3, with D possibly being TRBD2 (7 bases). Germline V gives CDR1 LNHDA, CDR2 SQIVND (reference sequence). CDR3 size: 14 residues. Trimming pared 11 bases from V and 6 bases from J, leaving 21 bases between. The CDR3 region has the DNA TGTGCCGCCCGTCCGGGGGGCCCTTTGGATACGCAGTATTTT. This encodes CAARPGGPLDTQYF.

This clone was detected only a few times. The gene calls are TRBV5-5 and TRBJ2-7; 8 bases are a match to TRBD2. V lost 4 bases to trimming and J lost 3 bases; unmatched junction nucleotides: 18. CDR1 SGHKS and CDR2 YYEKEE come from the germline V gene (reference sequence). The CDR3 is 18 amino acids. The CDR3: CASSPRSGAGAFYYEQYF. DNA of the CDR3: TGTGCCAGCAGCCCGCGGAGCGGAGCGGGGGCCTTCTACTACGAGCAGTACTTC.